The T cell receptor beta chain under discussion was sequenced for a study of blood T cells in healthy people across ages. About the study: T cells yielded about one barcoded beta molecule per two cells through template switching.

This clonotype was seen more than once but under ten times. It was with a sample-barcoded 5' primer and a J-beta primer mix that a second PCR of roughly 7 to 12 cycles was run. One entry per CDR3 protein results from TCRdb running MiXCR on the 5' RACE reads. The table lists 540,000 or so distinct CDR3 sequences, 27% of them singletons. The receptor was derived from a woman in her seventies in good health. The sample comprised blood.

The CDR3 region has the DNA TGTGCCAGCAGTTCTATAAGCGGGGTGGGCGACGAGCAGTACTTC. This gives the protein CASSSISGVGDEQYF. The chain uses TRBV6-1 and TRBJ2-7; 7 bases are shared with TRBD2. The CDR3 spans 15 residues. Looked up from germline, CDR1 is MNHNS and CDR2 is SASEGT. Trimming cost V 5 bases and J 5 bases; bases outside gene matches: 12.